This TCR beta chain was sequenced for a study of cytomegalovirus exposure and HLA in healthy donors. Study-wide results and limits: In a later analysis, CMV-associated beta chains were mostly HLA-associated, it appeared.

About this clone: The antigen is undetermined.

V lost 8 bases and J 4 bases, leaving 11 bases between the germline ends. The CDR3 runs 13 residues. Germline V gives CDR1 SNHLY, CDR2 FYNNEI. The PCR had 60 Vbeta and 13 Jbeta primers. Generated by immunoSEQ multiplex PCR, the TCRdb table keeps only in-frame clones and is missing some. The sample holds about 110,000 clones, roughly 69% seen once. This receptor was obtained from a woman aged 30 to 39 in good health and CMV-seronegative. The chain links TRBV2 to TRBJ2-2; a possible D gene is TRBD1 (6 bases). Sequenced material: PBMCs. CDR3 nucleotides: TGTGCCAGCCAACCACAGGGCACCGGGGAGCTGTTTTTT. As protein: CASQPQGTGELFF.